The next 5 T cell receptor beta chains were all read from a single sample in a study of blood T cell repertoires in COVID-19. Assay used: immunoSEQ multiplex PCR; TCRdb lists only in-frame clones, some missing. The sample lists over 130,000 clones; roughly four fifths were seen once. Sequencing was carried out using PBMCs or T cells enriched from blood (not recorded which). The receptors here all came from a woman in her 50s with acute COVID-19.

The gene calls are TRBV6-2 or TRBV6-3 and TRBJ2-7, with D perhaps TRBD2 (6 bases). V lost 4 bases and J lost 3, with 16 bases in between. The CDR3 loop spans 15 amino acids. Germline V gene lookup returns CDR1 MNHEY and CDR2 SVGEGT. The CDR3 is CASSSGSNRVYEQYF. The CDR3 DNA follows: TGTGCCAGCAGTTCCGGGAGTAACAGAGTCTACGAGCAGTACTTC.

CDR3 sequence reads: CASSPTGTYNEQFF. The DNA of the CDR3 is TGTGCCAGCTCACCCACAGGGACCTACAATGAGCAGTTCTTC. V usage is TRBV18 and J usage is TRBJ2-1, with D perhaps TRBD1 (6 bases). V was trimmed by 3 bases and J by 2 bases, leaving 8 bases between them. This CDR3 contains 14 residues. CDR1 is KGHSH, CDR2 LQKENI, per germline.

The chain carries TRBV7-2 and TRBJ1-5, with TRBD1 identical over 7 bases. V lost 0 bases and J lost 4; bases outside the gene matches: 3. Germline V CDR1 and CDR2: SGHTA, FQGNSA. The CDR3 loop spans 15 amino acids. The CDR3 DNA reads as TGTGCCAGCAGCTTAGCAGGGGGCCCAAATCAGCCCCAGCATTTT. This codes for CASSLAGGPNQPQHF.

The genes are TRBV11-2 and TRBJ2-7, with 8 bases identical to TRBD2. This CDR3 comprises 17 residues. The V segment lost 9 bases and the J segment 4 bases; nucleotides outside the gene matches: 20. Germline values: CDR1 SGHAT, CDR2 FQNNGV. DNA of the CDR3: TGTGCCAGTACCCCCCCGGGAGTAGCGGGGAAACGTTACGAGCAGTACTTC. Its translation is CASTPPGVAGKRYEQYF.

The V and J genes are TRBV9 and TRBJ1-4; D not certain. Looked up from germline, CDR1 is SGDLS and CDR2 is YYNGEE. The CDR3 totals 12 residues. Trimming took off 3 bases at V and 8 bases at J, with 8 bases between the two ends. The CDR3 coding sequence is TGTGCCAGCAGCGCCCCGGGGGAAAAACTGTTTTTT. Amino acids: CASSAPGEKLFF.